This T cell receptor beta chain was documented in a study of T cells in localized non-small cell lung cancer. Method: immunoSEQ multiplex PCR; TCRdb's copy keeps in-frame clones and lacks some. This sample has over 15,000 clones, with approximately 81% found just once. CDR3 length: 16 amino acids. Germline loops: CDR1 SGDLS, CDR2 YYNGEE. Trimming took 3 bases from V and 0 from J; bases not matched to a gene: 6. This TCR was recovered from a male donor aged 60 or over with stage I lung adenocarcinoma. The specimen was peripheral blood, collected before any cancer treatment. The chain joins TRBV9 to TRBJ1-3, with 7 positions matching TRBD1. CDR3 DNA: TGTGCCAGCAGCGCACAGGGGCCCGGCTCTGGAAACACCATATATTTT. Translated, it gives CASSAQGPGSGNTIYF.